One sample yielded the 24 T cell receptor beta chains listed below, sequenced in a study of T cell responses to AZD1222 COVID-19 vaccine. Method: immunoSEQ multiplex PCR; TCRdb's copy keeps in-frame clones and lacks some. The repertoire holds approximately 260,000 clones, approximately 95% seen once, with less than 0.65% in the top ten. The material sequenced was peripheral blood, taken on day 0 of AZD1222 vaccination. These receptors were collected from an adult in good health.

The chain has TRBV5-1 and TRBJ2-2, with 7 bases that match TRBD1. Looked up from germline, CDR1 is SGHRS and CDR2 is YFSETQ. The CDR3 consists of 15 residues. V trimming: 3 bases; J trimming: 1 base; junction bases outside the gene matches: 3. For the CDR3, the DNA is TGCGCCAGCAGCTCCGACAGGGTGAACACCGGGGAGCTGTTTTTT. This encodes CASSSDRVNTGELFF.

The chain recombines TRBV28 with TRBJ2-5; TRBD2 is a possible D gene (5 bases). This CDR3 region has 15 residues. V shed 5 bases and J shed 5 bases, with 18 bases lying between them. Germline CDR1 reads MDHEN; CDR2 reads SYDVKM. CDR3 nucleotides: TGTGCCAGCAGTCCCTCCCGGCCGGAGCGGGAGACCCAGTACTTC. The encoded protein is CASSPSRPERETQYF. The entire variable domain, with the rest obtained from reference TRBV28 and TRBJ2-5, is as follows: DVKVTQSSRYLVKRTGEKVFLECVQDMDHENMFWYRQDPGLGLRLIYFSYDVKMKEKGDIPEGYSVSREKKERFSLILESASTNQTSMYLCASSPSRPERETQYFGPGTRLLVL.

The chain couples TRBV5-1 to TRBJ1-1, with TRBD1 as a possible D gene (6 bases). The V gene's germline CDR1 is SGHRS and CDR2 YFSETQ. This CDR3 is 14 amino acids long. V was cut by 4 bases and J by 1 base, with 11 bases left in between. CDR3 in DNA: TGCGCCAGCAGCGCGGGACAAACGAACACTGAAGCTTTCTTT. Its protein is CASSAGQTNTEAFF.

The genes are TRBV28 and TRBJ1-1; 8 bases align to TRBD1. Germline V gene lookup returns CDR1 MDHEN and CDR2 SYDVKM. V was pared by 1 base and J by 1 base, with 5 bases of the junction left unmatched. This CDR3 spans 16 amino acids. In nucleotides, the CDR3 is TGTGCCAGCAGTTTATCGGGGGACAGGAGGAACACTGAAGCTTTCTTT. As protein: CASSLSGDRRNTEAFF.

This clone was detected only a few times. CDR3 in DNA: TGTGCCAGCAGCTTAGACCTCCCGGACTACGAGCAGTACTTC. Its protein is CASSLDLPDYEQYF. V gene TRBV7-9 combines with J gene TRBJ2-7; D remains unclear. Trimming took 1 base from V and 3 from J, leaving 10 bases between them. Germline V CDR1 and CDR2: SEHNR, FQNEAQ (reference sequence). The CDR3 has 14 residues.

The gene calls are TRBV3-1 (or the pseudogene TRBV3-2) and TRBJ2-7, with 8 bases aligning to TRBD2. This CDR3 is 16 amino acids long. V dropped 1 base and J dropped 2; count of bases not matched to a gene: 7. Germline lookup yields CDR1 LGHDT and CDR2 YNNKEL (reference sequence). This CDR3 reads CASSQAGGLPPYEQYF. CDR3 sequence (DNA): TGTGCCAGCAGCCAAGCGGGGGGGCTACCCCCCTACGAGCAGTACTTC.

The chain carries TRBV19 and TRBJ2-7, with D possibly matching TRBD2 (6 bases). The CDR3 runs to 15 residues. Per the germline V gene, CDR1 is LNHDA and CDR2 is SQIVND (reference sequence). Trimming shortened V by 6 bases and J by 0 bases, and 15 bases separated the two germline ends. The CDR3 nucleotides read TGTGCCAGTAGGGACGGAGGGGCGGGCTCCTACGAGCAGTACTTC. Translation gives CASRDGGAGSYEQYF.

This clone was detected a few times. V is TRBV18 and J is TRBJ2-1, with 8 bases aligning to TRBD2. J lost 14 bases, V lost 3 bases, and 6 bases had no gene match. Per the germline V gene, CDR1 is KGHSH and CDR2 is LQKENI. This CDR3 has 12 residues. CDR3 in amino acids: CASSPLTSDEFF. CDR3 DNA sequence: TGTGCCAGCTCACCTTTGACTAGCGACGAGTTCTTC.

The chain uses TRBV6-2 or TRBV6-3 and TRBJ2-7, with a weak D call TRBD1 (5 bases). Trimming stripped 6 bases from V and 2 bases from J, with 11 bases between. The V gene's germline CDR1 is MNHEY and CDR2 SVGEGT. The CDR3 sequence is 13 residues long. This chain's CDR3 is CASSHRSAYEQYF. The CDR3 DNA is TGTGCCAGCAGCCACAGGTCAGCCTACGAGCAGTACTTC.

The chain employs TRBV9 and TRBJ1-5; 9 bases are a match to TRBD1. The CDR3 is made up of 17 amino acids. The germline gives CDR1 SGDLS, CDR2 YYNGEE. V lost 3 bases and J lost 3; bases outside the gene matches: 10. CDR3 sequence: CASSAGGGTGLNQPQHF. In nucleotides, the CDR3 is TGTGCCAGCAGCGCAGGGGGAGGGACAGGGCTCAATCAGCCCCAGCATTTT. Filled out from reference TRBV9 and TRBJ1-5, the complete variable domain reads DSGVTQTPKHLITATGQRVTLRCSPRSGDLSVYWYQQSLDQGLQFLIQYYNGEERAKGNILERFSAQQFPDLHSELNLSSLELGDSALYFCASSAGGGTGLNQPQHFGDGTRLSIL.

J is TRBJ1-6 and V is TRBV12-3 or TRBV12-4; possibly TRBD1 for D (5 bases). CDR3 size: 12 residues. V lost 6 bases to trimming and J lost 11 bases, with 11 bases between them. The CDR3 region is CASSRGSAPLHF. Written as DNA, the CDR3 is TGTGCCAGCAGCCGGGGCTCGGCACCCCTCCACTTT.

The chain links TRBV5-1 to TRBJ2-2, with D tentatively TRBD2 (5 bases). V was trimmed by 5 bases and J by 0 bases, leaving 11 bases between them. This CDR3 is built from 15 residues. Per germline, CDR1 SGHRS and CDR2 YFSETQ. The CDR3 spells CASSLGNANTGELFF. CDR3 DNA sequence: TGCGCCAGCAGTCTCGGGAACGCGAACACCGGGGAGCTGTTTTTT.

This chain connects TRBV6-5 to TRBJ1-1, with TRBD1 matching over 7 bases. This CDR3 comprises 14 residues. After removal of 6 bases from V and 5 bases from J, the junction contained 9 bases not matched to a gene. Germline V CDR1 and CDR2: MNHEY, SVGAGI. DNA of the CDR3: TGTGCCAGCAGCACAGACAGGGTGAGGACTGAAGCTTTCTTT. Amino acid sequence: CASSTDRVRTEAFF.

A single count supports this clone. The V gene is TRBV2, the J gene TRBJ2-1; 10 bases are shared with TRBD2. Germline CDR1 is SNHLY and CDR2 is FYNNEI. J lost 7 bases, V lost 2 bases, and 2 bases had no gene match. The CDR3 totals 14 residues. CDR3 amino acids: CASSESGRGNEQFF. CDR3 nucleotides: TGTGCCAGCAGTGAAAGCGGGAGGGGAAATGAGCAGTTCTTC.

The chain uses TRBV28 and TRBJ2-1; D uncertain. Germline CDR1 MDHEN, CDR2 SYDVKM. CDR3 size: 14 residues. The germline V and J ends were trimmed by 4 bases and 0 bases, with 7 bases remaining between them. CDR3 coding DNA: TGTGCCAGCAGTTACGGCAGCTCCTACAATGAGCAGTTCTTC. Residues: CASSYGSSYNEQFF.

The chain uses TRBV4-1 and TRBJ1-5, with D uncertain. Trimming cost V 0 bases and J 3 bases, with 9 bases left between them. CDR1 MGHRA and CDR2 YSYEKL come from the germline V gene. CDR3 size: 15 residues. The CDR3 nucleotides read TGCGCCAGCAGCCAAGATGGGCAGCTCAATCAGCCCCAGCATTTT. Its protein is CASSQDGQLNQPQHF.

This rearrangement joins TRBV12-3 or TRBV12-4 to TRBJ1-6; D is ambiguous. This CDR3 region has 13 residues. Between the trimmed V and J ends, which lost 2 bases and 8 bases, there was a span of 7 bases. The CDR3 loop reads CASSLSLYSPLHF. The CDR3 DNA reads as TGTGCCAGCAGTTTATCGTTGTATTCACCCCTCCACTTT.

J is TRBJ2-4 and V is TRBV9; D unresolved. Trimming removed 4 bases from V and 1 base from J, with 9 bases in between. Germline loops: CDR1 SGDLS, CDR2 YYNGEE. The CDR3 totals 14 residues. CDR3 nucleotide sequence: TGTGCCAGCAGCATTGGTGGGGCCAAAAACATTCAGTACTTC. It yields the protein CASSIGGAKNIQYF.

The chain carries TRBV3-1 (or the pseudogene TRBV3-2) and TRBJ1-1; D is unresolved. The germline V gene encodes CDR1 LGHDT and CDR2 YNNKEL (reference sequence). V dropped 4 bases and J dropped 5 bases, with 8 bases sitting between them. The CDR3 length is 12 residues. CDR3 amino acids: CASSLTGTEAFF. CDR3 coding DNA: TGTGCCAGCAGCCTAACGGGGACTGAAGCTTTCTTT.

V is TRBV6-2 or TRBV6-3 and J is TRBJ2-1; the D gene is possibly TRBD2 (6 bases). The CDR3 length is 15 residues. The V gene lost 0 bases and the J gene lost 3 bases, with 9 bases spanning the gap. Per the germline V gene, CDR1 is MNHEY and CDR2 is SVGEGT. This CDR3 reads CASSYSTSLYNEQFF. The CDR3, as DNA: TGTGCCAGCAGTTACTCGACTAGTCTCTACAATGAGCAGTTCTTC.

This sequence joins TRBV12-3 or TRBV12-4 and TRBJ2-3; D is ambiguous. Trimming took 6 bases from V and 1 from J, leaving 8 bases between them. The CDR3 length is 13 residues. CDR3 region: CASSLGRTDTQYF. The DNA for the CDR3 is TGTGCCAGCAGCCTGGGTCGCACAGATACGCAGTATTTT.

This rearrangement joins TRBV5-1 to TRBJ2-2, with 7 bases that match TRBD2. The trim removed 0 bases at V and 1 base at J, leaving 6 bases unmatched. Germline assignment: CDR1 SGHRS and CDR2 YFSETQ. The CDR3 consists of 17 residues. The CDR3 here is CASSLAWASGNTGELFF. The CDR3 DNA reads TGCGCCAGCAGCTTGGCCTGGGCTAGCGGGAACACCGGGGAGCTGTTTTTT.

This rearrangement joins TRBV7-2 to TRBJ2-7; a weak D match, TRBD2 (5 bases). The ends were cut back, 2 bases at V and 0 bases at J, with 14 bases in the middle. CDR3 length: 16 amino acids. Germline CDR1 SGHTA, CDR2 FQGNSA. The CDR3 DNA sequence: TGTGCCAGCAGCTTACCCTCTGAAGGGAGCTCCTACGAGCAGTACTTC. This gives the protein CASSLPSEGSSYEQYF.

The chain combines TRBV19 with TRBJ2-1; 12 nucleotides line up with TRBD2. The CDR3 loop spans 14 amino acids. The J segment lost 10 bases and the V segment lost 4 bases, leaving 5 bases of the junction unmatched. Germline CDR1 LNHDA, CDR2 SQIVND (reference sequence). The CDR3 reads CASSTGTSGREQFF. The CDR3 DNA reads TGTGCCAGTAGTACTGGAACTAGCGGGAGGGAGCAGTTCTTC.